The 29 T cell receptor beta chains presented below share a single source sample, sequenced in a study of T cell responses to AZD1222 COVID-19 vaccine. Measured with immunoSEQ multiplex PCR; TCRdb has only the in-frame clones, and not every one. This table holds around 70,000 clones, 79% found once. The sequencing here drew on peripheral blood, taken on day 0 of MenACWY control vaccination. Source of these receptors: an adult in good health.

This chain connects TRBV9 to TRBJ2-5; D possibly corresponds to TRBD2 (6 bases). Germline values: CDR1 SGDLS, CDR2 YYNGEE. The ends were cut back, 2 bases at V and 3 bases at J, with 14 bases in the middle. This CDR3 spans 15 amino acids. Here the CDR3 reads CASSVEGLTKETQYF. CDR3 nucleotides: TGTGCCAGCAGCGTGGAGGGACTGACGAAAGAGACCCAGTACTTC.

V is TRBV6-6 and J is TRBJ1-3; 7 bases are a match to TRBD1. This CDR3 is built from 16 residues. The germline V gene encodes CDR1 MNHNY and CDR2 SVGAGI (reference sequence). V trimming: 5 bases; J trimming: 0 bases; junction bases outside the gene matches: 7. This chain's CDR3 is CASSPNRGTSGNTIYF. CDR3 nucleotide sequence: TGTGCCAGCAGTCCCAACAGGGGAACCTCTGGAAACACCATATATTTT.

V gene TRBV5-1 combines with J gene TRBJ2-4, with 10 nucleotides matching TRBD1. The germline V gene encodes CDR1 SGHRS and CDR2 YFSETQ. The CDR3 covers 16 residues. The junction had 7 bases not matched to a gene; V was cut back by 0 bases and J by 7 bases. CDR3 in amino acids: CASSLDGTGALNIQYF. The DNA of the CDR3 is TGCGCCAGCAGCTTGGATGGGACAGGGGCCCTGAACATTCAGTACTTC.

The chain couples TRBV18 to TRBJ2-1; D gene unclear. The CDR3 consists of 17 residues. Trimming removed 3 bases at V and 0 bases at J, with 15 bases between. The germline gives CDR1 KGHSH, CDR2 LQKENI. CDR3 in amino acids: CASSPLRSSGSYNEQFF. For the CDR3, the DNA is TGTGCCAGCTCACCTTTACGCTCTTCGGGCTCCTACAATGAGCAGTTCTTC. The variable domain in full, with the rest retrieved from reference TRBV18 and TRBJ2-1, is NAGVMQNPRHLVRRRGQEARLRCSPMKGHSHVYWYRQLPEEGLKFMVYLQKENIIDESGMPKERFSAEFPKEGPSILRIQQVVRGDSAAYFCASSPLRSSGSYNEQFFGPGTRLTVL.

The V call is TRBV5-1, the J call TRBJ2-1; 7 bases are a match to TRBD2. V gave up 4 bases and J gave up 0 bases; unmatched junction bases: 4. CDR3 size: 15 residues. CDR1 is SGHRS and CDR2 is YFSETQ in the germline V gene. The CDR3 DNA sequence: TGCGCCAGCAGCCGCGGGAGTCGCTCCTACAATGAGCAGTTCTTC. The encoded protein is CASSRGSRSYNEQFF.

The chain links TRBV7-2 to TRBJ1-5; TRBD1 agrees at 7 bases. V was clipped by 5 bases and J by 4 bases; unmatched bases: 5. CDR3 length equals 14 residues. Germline V gives CDR1 SGHTA, CDR2 FQGNSA. The CDR3 DNA reads as TGTGCCAGCAGCAAAACGGGACAGAATCAGCCCCAGCATTTT. Translation: CASSKTGQNQPQHF.

This chain links TRBV2 with TRBJ1-4, with 7 positions matching TRBD1. Germline loops: CDR1 SNHLY, CDR2 FYNNEI. The CDR3 spans 15 residues. After removal of 9 bases from V and 3 bases from J, the junction contained 10 bases not matched to a gene. CDR3 in amino acids: CASSPGGTSNEKLFF. The CDR3 DNA is TGTGCCAGTAGTCCAGGGGGGACCTCTAATGAAAAACTGTTTTTT.

The chain has TRBV2 and TRBJ1-6, with TRBD1 matching over 9 bases. The J segment lost 5 bases and the V segment lost 2 bases, leaving 7 bases of the junction unmatched. Per the germline V gene, CDR1 is SNHLY and CDR2 is FYNNEI. There are 17 residues in the CDR3. As DNA, the CDR3 is TGTGCCAGCAGTGAACTCCAACAGGGGGCTGATAATTCACCCCTCCACTTT. Its protein product is CASSELQQGADNSPLHF.

In its sample, this clone ranks as medium-sized. The chain carries TRBV5-1 and TRBJ2-7, with D unclear. There are 15 residues in the CDR3. The V and J ends lost 0 bases and 0 bases respectively, with 10 bases between them. CDR1 and CDR2 (germline): SGHRS, YFSETQ. CDR3 sequence: CASSLDGMSSYEQYF. Here the CDR3 DNA reads TGCGCCAGCAGCTTGGATGGGATGAGCTCCTACGAGCAGTACTTC.

The V gene is TRBV2, the J gene TRBJ2-5, with TRBD1 as a possible D gene (6 bases). CDR3 length: 14 amino acids. Between the trimmed V and J ends, which lost 7 bases and 4 bases, there was a span of 16 bases. Germline assignment: CDR1 SNHLY and CDR2 FYNNEI. The CDR3 region is CASNLRGSGETQYF. The CDR3 DNA reads as TGTGCCAGCAACCTCAGGGGATCTGGAGAGACCCAGTACTTC.

The CDR3 region has the DNA TGTGCCAGCAGGCGGGACGGCACCGGGGAGCTGTTTTTT. Its translation: CASRRDGTGELFF. This sequence joins TRBV5-4 and TRBJ2-2; tentatively, D is TRBD2 (6 bases). The germline V gene has CDR1 SGHNT and CDR2 YYREEE (reference sequence). CDR3 length equals 13 residues. V was cut by 5 bases and J by 4 bases, with 9 bases left in between.

This clone was counted a single time. J is TRBJ1-2 and V is TRBV4-1; a weak D match, TRBD1 (5 bases). Germline V gene data show CDR1 as MGHRA and CDR2 as YSYEKL. The CDR3 length is 14 residues. V shed 4 bases and J shed 2 bases, with 11 bases lying between them. The CDR3 DNA is TGCGCCAGCAGCCCGTACGAGGGGAACTATGGCTACACCTTC. Protein sequence: CASSPYEGNYGYTF.

V gene TRBV7-9 combines with J gene TRBJ1-5; D remains ambiguous. V lost 0 bases and J lost 0, with 6 bases in between. The CDR3 sequence is 15 residues long. Germline V gene sequence: CDR1 SEHNR, CDR2 FQNEAQ (reference sequence). The CDR3 DNA reads as TGTGCCAGCAGCTTAGCCGGGGATAGCAATCAGCCCCAGCATTTT. Its protein is CASSLAGDSNQPQHF.

This chain uses TRBV30 with TRBJ2-1; D possibly uses TRBD1 or TRBD2 (6 bases each). Germline loops: CDR1 GTSNPN, CDR2 SVGIG (reference sequence). This CDR3 is built from 14 residues. The CDR3 coding sequence is TGTGCTACTGCCGGGGGCTCCCCCTACAATGAGCAGTTCTTC. Translated, it gives CATAGGSPYNEQFF. The whole variable domain, filled in from reference TRBV30 and TRBJ2-1, reads SQTIHQWPATLVQPVGSPLSLECTVEGTSNPNLYWYRQAAGRGLQLLFYSVGIGQISSEVPQNLSASRPQDRQFILSSKKLLLSDSGFYLCATAGGSPYNEQFFGPGTRLTVL.

V gene TRBV5-5 combines with J gene TRBJ2-3, with D tentatively TRBD2 (6 bases). Trimming removed 0 bases at V and 0 bases at J, with 14 bases between. The CDR3 length is 17 residues. In germline, CDR1 is SGHKS, CDR2 YYEKEE (reference sequence). For the CDR3, the DNA is TGTGCCAGCAGCTTGGTCATTATAGGGACTAGCACAGATACGCAGTATTTT. Its translation is CASSLVIIGTSTDTQYF.

The chain has TRBV5-4 and TRBJ2-3; D is uncertain. CDR1 is SGHNT and CDR2 is YYREEE in the germline V gene (reference sequence). V was trimmed by 2 bases and J by 5 bases, leaving 9 bases between them. The CDR3 loop spans 13 amino acids. CDR3: CASSLDGIDTQYF. CDR3 bases: TGTGCCAGCAGCTTAGATGGAATAGATACGCAGTATTTT.

Only one count was recorded for this clone. The DNA for the CDR3 is TGTGCCAGCTCACCATCGGGAGGGATCGATGGAAACACCATATATTTT. As protein: CASSPSGGIDGNTIYF. V usage is TRBV18 and J usage is TRBJ1-3; unclear D gene. The CDR3 consists of 16 residues. V gave up 2 bases and J gave up 3 bases, with 14 bases separating them. From germline, CDR1 is KGHSH and CDR2 LQKENI.

The chain is built from TRBV2 and TRBJ2-3, with a tentative D call TRBD1 (6 bases). V lost 11 bases and J lost 4, with 16 bases in between. CDR1 is SNHLY and CDR2 is FYNNEI in the germline V gene. The CDR3 loop spans 13 amino acids. CDR3: CAGQTGPADTQYF. As DNA, the CDR3 is TGTGCCGGTCAGACAGGTCCCGCAGATACGCAGTATTTT.

The chain has TRBV27 and TRBJ2-3, with D maybe TRBD1 (6 bases). Germline loops: CDR1 MNHEY, CDR2 SMNVEV (reference sequence). Trimming took 2 bases from V and 5 from J, leaving 8 bases between them. The CDR3 loop spans 13 amino acids. The CDR3 sequence is CASSLNRVDTQYF. The CDR3 DNA follows: TGTGCCAGCAGTTTAAACAGGGTAGATACGCAGTATTTT.

CDR3 in DNA: TGTGCCAGCAGTTTTTCCAGGGATGGCTACACCTTC. It translates to CASSFSRDGYTF. The chain recombines TRBV12-3 or TRBV12-4 with TRBJ1-2; a possible D gene is TRBD1 (5 bases). With 3 bases removed from V and 6 bases from J, the gap between germline ends came to 8 bases. The CDR3 has 12 amino acids.

A few counts support this clone. The J gene is TRBJ1-2, the V gene TRBV19, with 9 bases identical to TRBD1. The germline CDR1 and CDR2 sequences are LNHDA and SQIVND (reference sequence). The CDR3 loop spans 13 amino acids. V shed 6 bases, J shed 5 bases, and the junction held 4 bases outside the gene matches. The CDR3 DNA follows: TGTGCCAGTAGCACCGGGACAGGGTATGGCTACACCTTC. Translation: CASSTGTGYGYTF.

This chain uses TRBV5-1 with TRBJ1-2; 12 nucleotides align to TRBD1. The V segment lost 0 bases and the J segment 2 bases; nucleotides outside the gene matches: 5. This CDR3 contains 17 residues. Germline V gene data show CDR1 as SGHRS and CDR2 as YFSETQ. The CDR3: CASSLGDRGQGNYGYTF. In nucleotides, the CDR3 is TGCGCCAGCAGCTTGGGGGACAGGGGGCAAGGGAACTATGGCTACACCTTC.

The J gene is TRBJ2-6, the V gene TRBV9; D remains unclear. This CDR3 has 18 amino acids. Trimming left V 0 bases short and J 0 bases short, with 13 bases between. CDR1 is SGDLS and CDR2 is YYNGEE in the germline V gene. CDR3 protein: CASSVGHLGLSGANVLTF. CDR3 sequence (DNA): TGTGCCAGCAGCGTAGGACACCTGGGCCTCTCTGGGGCCAACGTCCTGACTTTC.

The chain recombines TRBV19 with TRBJ2-1, with 10 bases identical to TRBD1. V gave up 10 bases and J gave up 0 bases; unmatched junction bases: 15. The CDR3 extends over 18 amino acids. CDR1 LNHDA and CDR2 SQIVND come from the germline V gene (reference sequence). CDR3 coding DNA: TGTGCCACCCGGAGTGGACAGGGGGGGTTATTCTCCTACAATGAGCAGTTCTTC. Protein: CATRSGQGGLFSYNEQFF.

The chain combines TRBV21-1 with TRBJ2-5; the D call TRBD2 from the table was never checked on the DNA. TRBV21-1 is a pseudogene segment. The CDR3 consists of 18 residues. CDR3 loop: CASSPHRSAGGPPKTQYF. The CDR3 DNA follows: TGTGCCAGCAGCCCTCATCGGAGCGCGGGAGGGCCTCCTAAGACCCAGTACTTC.

This sequence joins TRBV7-9 and TRBJ1-2; D perhaps matches TRBD1 (6 bases). Germline V lookup: CDR1 SEHNR, CDR2 FQNEAQ (reference sequence). Trimming left V 1 base short and J 5 bases short, with 14 bases between. The CDR3 covers 15 residues. CDR3 region: CASSLGEGTTYGYTF. CDR3 sequence (DNA): TGTGCCAGCAGCTTAGGTGAAGGGACAACTTATGGCTACACCTTC.

The rearrangement uses TRBV10-2 and TRBJ2-2; D may be TRBD2 (5 bases). CDR1 is WSHSY and CDR2 is SAAADI in the germline V gene. Between the trimmed V and J ends, which lost 6 bases and 6 bases, there was a span of 14 bases. The CDR3 sequence is 14 residues long. Here the CDR3 DNA reads TGCGCCAGCAGGGTGAGAGGGCCGGCCGGGGAGCTGTTTTTT. It translates to CASRVRGPAGELFF.

This chain connects TRBV6-5 to TRBJ1-1; D uncertain. Trimming removed 0 bases from V and 3 bases from J, with 14 bases in between. CDR1 is MNHEY, CDR2 SVGAGI, per germline. The CDR3 consists of 16 residues. The CDR3: CASSYSMEGRDTEAFF. CDR3 in DNA: TGTGCCAGCAGTTACTCGATGGAGGGTAGGGACACTGAAGCTTTCTTT.

The J gene is TRBJ1-2, the V gene TRBV11-2, with a tentative D call TRBD1 (5 bases). Germline CDR1 and CDR2: SGHAT and FQNNGV. V lost 3 bases and J 8 bases, leaving 19 bases between the germline ends. This CDR3 has 15 amino acids. CDR3 DNA sequence: TGTGCCAGCAGCTTGGGACCCGGGGGGATGGGGGGCTACACCTTC. It translates to CASSLGPGGMGGYTF.